A single sample is the source of the 21 T cell receptor beta chains below, sequenced in a study of human T cells and chemical hapten exposure. The library put unique molecular identifiers onto individual cDNA molecules. TCRdb re-analysed the reads in MiXCR, keeping a single row per CDR3 protein. The profile shows several thousand distinct CDR3 sequences, more than 45% of them singletons. The treatment here: therapeutic diphenylcyclopropenone sensitization with weekly scalp DPC. The source was whole blood, collected before DPC sensitization or 2, 6, or about 24 weeks after (not recorded which). Receptor source: an adult with alopecia areata. Some clones in this sample may be carry-over from other donors' samples. This table probably holds off-target reads from a library built for another chain.

This clonotype was seen more than once but under ten times. V is TRBV3-1 and J is TRBJ1-6; no firm D call. V lost 0 bases and J 12 bases, leaving 9 bases between the germline ends. Germline loops: CDR1 LGHDT, CDR2 YNNKEL (reference sequence). This CDR3 is 13 amino acids long. CDR3: CASSQDTQKPLHF. In nucleotides, the CDR3 is TGTGCCAGCAGCCAAGATACACAGAAACCCCTCCACTTT.

In this sample, this clonotype turned up a few times. The V call is TRBV5-1, the J call TRBJ2-1; 7 nucleotides match TRBD2. The CDR3 has 14 residues. Unmatched junction bases numbered 9, after V lost 4 bases and J lost 8 bases. Germline assignment: CDR1 SGHRS and CDR2 YFSETQ. The CDR3 loop reads CASSPPIREDEQFF. CDR3 DNA: TGCGCCAGCAGCCCCCCGATCCGGGAGGATGAGCAGTTCTTC.

This clonotype was seen a few times. This chain connects TRBV6-2 or TRBV6-3 to TRBJ2-1; the match to TRBD2 covers 7 bases. The CDR3 is made up of 17 amino acids. Germline CDR1 MNHEY, CDR2 SVGEGT. J gave up 9 bases and V 4 bases, and 18 bases lay outside the gene matches. The CDR3 DNA follows: TGTGCCAGCAGTTGGGGAGAAGCGGGGCTCCTCGACGGTGAGCAGTTCTTC. Its protein product is CASSWGEAGLLDGEQFF.

The V gene is TRBV4-1, the J gene TRBJ2-4; 9 positions agree with TRBD2. The CDR3 loop spans 15 amino acids. Germline V gives CDR1 MGHRA, CDR2 YSYEKL. With 1 base clipped from V and 8 bases from J, the junction kept 6 bases outside the gene matches. Here the CDR3 DNA reads TGCGCCAGCAGCCAAGTGGCGGGGGGGCGTTACATTCAGTACTTC. Translated: CASSQVAGGRYIQYF.

DNA of the CDR3: TGCAGTGCTAGAGATTGGACCGCTGAGACCCAGTACTTC. Protein product: CSARDWTAETQYF. The chain is built from TRBV20-1 and TRBJ2-5, with D unclear. In germline, CDR1 is DFQATT, CDR2 SNEGSKA (reference sequence). CDR3 length: 13 residues. The V gene lost 0 bases and the J gene lost 5 bases, with 10 bases spanning the gap.

This clonotype came up once. The chain employs TRBV7-2 and TRBJ2-3, with D possibly matching TRBD1 (6 bases). The germline V gene encodes CDR1 SGHTA and CDR2 FQGNSA. Trimming cost V 3 bases and J 5 bases, with 12 bases left between them. The CDR3 is 14 residues long. CDR3 sequence (DNA): TGTGCCAGCAGCTTCTGGACAGATCGAGATACGCAGTATTTT. Translation gives CASSFWTDRDTQYF.

The chain has TRBV19 and TRBJ1-6, with D uncertain. V shed 5 bases and J shed 7 bases, with 9 bases lying between them. There are 13 residues in the CDR3. CDR1 LNHDA and CDR2 SQIVND come from the germline V gene (reference sequence). The CDR3 loop reads CASSPNENSPLHF. In DNA form, the CDR3 reads TGTGCCAGTAGTCCCAACGAGAATTCACCCCTCCACTTT. Looking up the rest from reference TRBV19 and TRBJ1-6 gives the full variable domain: DGGITQSPKYLFRKEGQNVTLSCEQNLNHDAMYWYRQDPGQGLRLIYYSQIVNDFQKGDIAEGYSVSREKKESFPLTVTSAQKNPTAFYLCASSPNENSPLHFGNGTRLTVT.

This clonotype occurred a few times. The chain uses TRBV2 and TRBJ2-1; D uncertain. Germline V CDR1 and CDR2: SNHLY, FYNNEI. The CDR3 length is 11 residues. Between the trimmed V and J ends, which lost 6 bases and 8 bases, there was a span of 8 bases. CDR3 DNA sequence: TGTGCCAGCAGGGAGCGCGATGAGCAGTTCTTC. Protein product: CASRERDEQFF. The entire variable domain, with the rest obtained from reference TRBV2 and TRBJ2-1, is as follows: EPEVTQTPSHQVTQMGQEVILRCVPISNHLYFYWYRQILGQKVEFLVSFYNNEISEKSEIFDDQFSVERPDGSNFTLKIRSTKLEDSAMYFCASRERDEQFFGPGTRLTVL.

This clonotype was counted only a few times. The rearrangement links TRBV29-1 to TRBJ2-5; 12 bases agree with TRBD1. In germline, CDR1 is SQVTM, CDR2 ANQGSEA. The V segment lost 6 bases and the J segment 5 bases; nucleotides outside the gene matches: 13. There are 16 residues in the CDR3. CDR3 in amino acids: CSVGADGTGGVETQYF. Here the CDR3 DNA reads TGCAGCGTGGGAGCTGACGGGACAGGGGGCGTCGAGACCCAGTACTTC.

The CDR3 nucleotides read TGTGCCAGCAGCCAAGCCAGGCAAAACTACGAGCAGTACTTC. Amino acid sequence: CASSQARQNYEQYF. The chain uses TRBV6-2 or TRBV6-3 and TRBJ2-7; no clear D. The CDR3 runs 14 residues. CDR1 is MNHEY, CDR2 SVGEGT, per germline. The V end lost 6 bases, the J end lost 3 bases, and 15 bases lay between the germline ends.

This CDR3 reads CASSYEGARSEQYF. The CDR3 bases are TGTGCCAGCAGTTACGAAGGCGCCCGGAGCGAGCAGTACTTC. This rearrangement joins TRBV6-5 to TRBJ2-7; D gene unclear. Trimming removed 2 bases at V and 6 bases at J, with 14 bases between. The CDR3 loop spans 14 amino acids. CDR1 MNHEY and CDR2 SVGAGI come from the germline V gene.

This clonotype is a singleton in its sample. CDR3 sequence: CASRVGPGYGDEQFF. In nucleotides, the CDR3 is TGTGCCAGCAGGGTAGGGCCGGGGTATGGGGATGAGCAGTTCTTC. The rearrangement links TRBV6-1 to TRBJ2-1; possibly TRBD2 for D (5 bases). This CDR3 comprises 15 residues. The germline V gene has CDR1 MNHNS and CDR2 SASEGT. Trimming pared 6 bases from V and 8 bases from J, leaving 20 bases between.

This rearrangement joins TRBV21-1 to TRBJ2-4. TRBV21-1 is a listed pseudogene. CDR3 size: 15 residues. The CDR3: CASRQVRKAKNIQYF. In DNA form, the CDR3 reads TGTGCCAGCAGGCAAGTCAGGAAAGCCAAAAACATTCAGTACTTC.

This clonotype was found a few times. The chain links TRBV7-9 to TRBJ2-4; no clear D. This CDR3 has 19 amino acids. CDR1 is SEHNR and CDR2 is FQNEAQ in the germline V gene (reference sequence). Trimming left V 8 bases short and J 3 bases short, with 29 bases between. The CDR3: CASALGSRVSRNYKNIQYF. The DNA for the CDR3 is TGTGCCAGCGCCCTTGGTAGCCGGGTCAGTAGAAACTACAAAAACATTCAGTACTTC.

In its sample, this clonotype was seen a few times. The CDR3: CASSSLGSGSIGEQYF. The CDR3 DNA follows: TGTGCCAGCAGTTCCCTGGGAAGCGGGTCGATCGGTGAGCAGTACTTC. This chain links TRBV28 with TRBJ2-7, with a possible D match to TRBD2 (6 bases). CDR1 MDHEN and CDR2 SYDVKM come from the germline V gene. Trimming left V 4 bases short and J 7 bases short, with 23 bases between. This CDR3 spans 16 amino acids.

V usage is TRBV6-6 and J usage is TRBJ2-3; no clear D. The CDR3 is made up of 13 amino acids. Trimming removed 2 bases from V and 0 bases from J, with 3 bases in between. CDR1 MNHNY and CDR2 SVGAGI come from the germline V gene (reference sequence). Here the CDR3 DNA reads TGTGCCAGCAGTTACACCAGCACAGATACGCAGTATTTT. Its translation: CASSYTSTDTQYF.

This clonotype was observed a few times. The CDR3 reads CASSVIAHTDTQYF. The CDR3 coding sequence is TGTGCCAGCAGCGTCATTGCGCACACAGATACGCAGTATTTT. The chain links TRBV9 to TRBJ2-3; D call uncertain. The V gene's germline CDR1 is SGDLS and CDR2 YYNGEE. This CDR3 has 14 residues. Between the trimmed V and J ends, which lost 2 bases and 2 bases, there was a span of 9 bases.

V is TRBV29-1 and J is TRBJ2-5, with TRBD2 matching 8 bases. This CDR3 spans 14 amino acids. Looked up from germline, CDR1 is SQVTM and CDR2 is ANQGSEA. J lost 1 base, V lost 7 bases, and 8 bases had no gene match. The CDR3 DNA is TGCAGCGGAATAGCGGGGTTGGCCCAAGAGACCCAGTACTTC. This sequence encodes CSGIAGLAQETQYF.

This sequence joins TRBV7-9 and TRBJ2-2; possibly TRBD1 for D (6 bases). This CDR3 comprises 15 residues. Trimming pared 5 bases from V and 4 bases from J, leaving 14 bases between. Per germline, CDR1 SEHNR and CDR2 FQNEAQ (reference sequence). CDR3 region: CASSPRDTGTGELFF. The CDR3 region has the DNA TGTGCCAGCAGCCCACGGGACACGGGCACCGGGGAGCTGTTTTTT.

The V call is TRBV7-2, the J call TRBJ2-7, with no clear D. The germline gives CDR1 SGHTA, CDR2 FQGNSA. The V end lost 5 bases, the J end lost 7 bases, and 18 bases lay between the germline ends. The CDR3 is made up of 14 amino acids. The CDR3 sequence is CASSLRPRAREQYF. CDR3 DNA: TGTGCCAGCAGCCTACGGCCCCGGGCGAGGGAGCAGTACTTC.

The sample holds a few counts of this clonotype. The CDR3 bases are TGTGCCAGCAGTTTAGTGACAGGGGAAAGCTCCTACAATGAGCAGTTCTTC. Residues: CASSLVTGESSYNEQFF. The V gene is TRBV12-3 or TRBV12-4, the J gene TRBJ2-1; 8 nucleotides align to TRBD1. This CDR3 has 17 amino acids. Trimming cost V 1 base and J 0 bases; bases outside gene matches: 5.